This TCR beta chain comes out of a study of blood T cell repertoires in COVID-19. Study details: COVID-19 samples from acute and convalescent phases originated in the United States, Italy and Spain. In each case, the material was cDNA or gDNA derived from T cells, B-cell-depleted T cells, or PBMCs.

J lost 0 bases, V lost 0 bases, and 7 bases had no gene match. Germline values: CDR1 MNHEY, CDR2 SMNVEV (reference sequence). CDR3 length: 19 amino acids. How the authors handled the data: Reference gene primer amplification yielded estimated nucleated cell counts. Using immunoSEQ multiplex PCR, the repertoire was profiled, and TCRdb retains in-frame clones only, with some absent. V and J calls plus clone size are reproduced from that table; the DNA served to infer D and trimming. The sample holds under 120,000 clones, roughly 69% seen once. This sequence originates from a man older than 75 with acute or convalescent COVID-19. This chain joins TRBV27 and TRBJ1-6; 8 bases map to TRBD1. Sequencing was carried out using peripheral blood. Here the CDR3 reads CASSLSGTGESSYNSPLHF. The CDR3 DNA is TGTGCCAGCAGTTTATCGGGGACAGGCGAGAGCTCCTATAATTCACCCCTCCACTTT.